These 27 T cell receptor beta chains share one sample of origin, sequenced in a study of T cell responses to AZD1222 COVID-19 vaccine. Profiling relied on immunoSEQ multiplex PCR, and the TCRdb table lists in-frame clones only, not all of them. The table lists 150,000 to 190,000 clones, more than 75% of them singletons. The material sequenced was peripheral blood, taken 28 days after the second AZD1222 dose. The receptors originated from an adult who received the AZD1222 COVID-19 vaccine.

The gene calls are TRBV28 and TRBJ1-4; 9 nucleotides align to TRBD1. This CDR3 has 15 residues. Germline V lookup: CDR1 MDHEN, CDR2 SYDVKM. V lost 5 bases to trimming and J lost 7 bases; unmatched junction nucleotides: 8. The CDR3 region is CASSPQGARSEKLFF. CDR3 DNA sequence: TGTGCCAGCAGTCCACAGGGGGCGCGTAGTGAAAAACTGTTTTTT.

V usage is TRBV28 and J usage is TRBJ1-1; D is ambiguous. V was trimmed by 1 base and J by 3 bases, leaving 6 bases between them. The CDR3 length is 13 residues. Germline V gene lookup returns CDR1 MDHEN and CDR2 SYDVKM. The CDR3: CASSLSRDTEAFF. CDR3 DNA: TGTGCCAGCAGTTTATCCCGGGACACTGAAGCTTTCTTT.

J is TRBJ2-5 and V is TRBV18; D not certain. The CDR3 loop spans 14 amino acids. CDR1 is KGHSH, CDR2 LQKENI, per germline. Trimming removed 0 bases at V and 2 bases at J, with 7 bases between. Here the CDR3 DNA reads TGTGCCAGCTCACCACCGAGCATGCAAGAGACCCAGTACTTC. Protein sequence: CASSPPSMQETQYF.

V and J are TRBV10-3 and TRBJ2-3, with 8 bases fitting TRBD1. V dropped 0 bases and J dropped 1; count of bases not matched to a gene: 3. The CDR3 contains 16 residues. The germline gives CDR1 ENHRY, CDR2 SYGVKD. The CDR3: CAISESSDRGTDTQYF. Written as DNA, the CDR3 is TGTGCCATCAGTGAGTCCTCGGACAGGGGCACAGATACGCAGTATTTT.

This chain connects TRBV28 to TRBJ1-5; the D is unclear. Trimming took off 1 base at V and 3 bases at J, with 10 bases between the two ends. Germline values: CDR1 MDHEN, CDR2 SYDVKM. This CDR3 has 15 amino acids. Here the CDR3 reads CASSLYRGNNQPQHF. The CDR3 region has the DNA TGTGCCAGCAGTTTATATCGGGGAAACAATCAGCCCCAGCATTTT. The variable domain in full, with the rest retrieved from reference TRBV28 and TRBJ1-5, is DVKVTQSSRYLVKRTGEKVFLECVQDMDHENMFWYRQDPGLGLRLIYFSYDVKMKEKGDIPEGYSVSREKKERFSLILESASTNQTSMYLCASSLYRGNNQPQHFGDGTRLSIL.

The V and J genes are TRBV28 and TRBJ1-5, with D hard to call. V was shortened by 4 bases and J by 4 bases, with 8 bases between the two germline ends. CDR1 is MDHEN and CDR2 is SYDVKM in the germline V gene. The CDR3 length is 13 residues. CDR3 DNA sequence: TGTGCCAGCAGTTCCCCTGGGAATCAGCCCCAGCATTTT. Its protein is CASSSPGNQPQHF. The whole variable domain, remainder taken from reference TRBV28 and TRBJ1-5, is DVKVTQSSRYLVKRTGEKVFLECVQDMDHENMFWYRQDPGLGLRLIYFSYDVKMKEKGDIPEGYSVSREKKERFSLILESASTNQTSMYLCASSSPGNQPQHFGDGTRLSIL.

Concerning this clone itself: At one of its ends the junction is not consistent with the germline gene, which may arise from a read error. The chain employs TRBV7-7 and TRBJ2-5; tentatively, D is TRBD1 (6 bases). CDR1 and CDR2 from the germline V gene are SSHAT and FNYEAQ (reference sequence). CDR3 length: 15 residues. This CDR3 reads CASSLTGTSSETQYF. CDR3 nucleotides: TGTGCTAGCAGCTTAACAGGGACCTCGTCAGAGACCCAGTACTTC.

The chain carries TRBV6-6 and TRBJ2-7, with D possibly being TRBD1 (5 bases). Trimming cost V 7 bases and J 1 base, with 8 bases left between them. The germline CDR1 and CDR2 sequences are MNHNY and SVGAGI (reference sequence). This CDR3 comprises 12 residues. In DNA form, the CDR3 reads TGTGCCAGCATAGACAGTTCCTACGAGCAGTACTTC. Translated: CASIDSSYEQYF.

This chain uses TRBV6-2 or TRBV6-3 with TRBJ1-2; D unresolved. Trimming left V 0 bases short and J 4 bases short, with 6 bases between. The CDR3 extends over 13 amino acids. The V gene's germline CDR1 is MNHEY and CDR2 SVGEGT. The CDR3 nucleotides are TGTGCCAGCAGTTACTCGGGGAGCTATGGCTACACCTTC. As protein: CASSYSGSYGYTF.

The V and J genes are TRBV12-3 or TRBV12-4 and TRBJ2-5; D not certain. This CDR3 is built from 13 residues. V lost 6 bases and J 5 bases, leaving 13 bases between the germline ends. The CDR3 reads CASRRRAAETQYF. The CDR3 coding sequence is TGTGCCAGCAGGCGAAGGGCTGCCGAGACCCAGTACTTC.

The rearrangement links TRBV5-1 to TRBJ1-1; D gene unclear. Trimming took off 4 bases at V and 1 base at J, with 8 bases between the two ends. The CDR3 consists of 13 residues. CDR1 is SGHRS, CDR2 YFSETQ, per germline. The CDR3 protein is CASSRDKNTEAFF. For the CDR3, the DNA is TGCGCCAGCAGCCGAGACAAGAACACTGAAGCTTTCTTT.

The chain is built from TRBV11-3 and TRBJ1-2; D remains unclear. The CDR3 sequence is 12 residues long. The V gene lost 0 bases and the J gene lost 12 bases, with 11 bases spanning the gap. The V gene's germline CDR1 is SGHNT and CDR2 YENEEA. The CDR3 loop is CASSLDTKEHTF. The CDR3 bases are TGTGCCAGCAGCTTAGATACAAAGGAGCACACCTTC.

This clone was seen more than once but under ten times. The gene calls are TRBV10-3 and TRBJ2-5; 9 nucleotides agree with TRBD2. This CDR3 is 20 amino acids long. Looked up from germline, CDR1 is ENHRY and CDR2 is SYGVKD. V was clipped by 0 bases and J by 8 bases; unmatched bases: 22. CDR3 coding DNA: TGTGCCATCAGTGAGTCGTCGGGCAGGGGCCTGGGACTAGCCTCCCACACCCAGTACTTC. Translated: CAISESSGRGLGLASHTQYF.

This clone has a count of ten or more. The chain links TRBV21-1 to TRBJ1-6; the table calls TRBD1, which could not be checked here. TRBV21-1 is a known pseudogene. The CDR3 loop spans 14 amino acids. The CDR3 DNA is TGTGCCACCCAACAGGGGGCGCTGGGTTCACCCCTCCACTTT. Protein sequence: CATQQGALGSPLHF.

The chain employs TRBV4-3 and TRBJ2-2; TRBD2 aligns across 14 bases. Per the germline V gene, CDR1 is LGHNA and CDR2 is YSLEER. The CDR3 runs to 17 residues. Trimming took 4 bases from V and 7 from J; bases not matched to a gene: 8. The CDR3 bases are TGCGCCAGCAGCCCGAGAAGACTAGCGGGAGGGAACGGGGAGCTGTTTTTT. Its translation: CASSPRRLAGGNGELFF.

V and J are TRBV7-2 and TRBJ1-2; perhaps TRBD1 as D (5 bases). Between the trimmed V and J ends, which lost 0 bases and 5 bases, there was a span of 13 bases. CDR1 SGHTA and CDR2 FQGNSA come from the germline V gene. CDR3 length: 15 amino acids. CDR3 bases: TGTGCCAGCAGCTTAGCGATGGGGGAGGTTTATGGCTACACCTTC. It is translated as CASSLAMGEVYGYTF.

This clone was found a few times. The chain joins TRBV7-8 to TRBJ1-1; the D gene is possibly TRBD1 (5 bases). This CDR3 is built from 15 residues. The V end was cut by 4 bases, the J end by 1 base, with 13 bases between. Germline loops: CDR1 SGHVS, CDR2 FQNEAQ. CDR3 DNA: TGTGCCAGCAGCTCCGGGGGGGGAAAGAACACTGAAGCTTTCTTT. Its translation is CASSSGGGKNTEAFF. Together with reference TRBV7-8 and TRBJ1-1, the CDR3 gives the full variable domain: GAGVSQSPRYKVAKRGQDVALRCDPISGHVSLFWYQQALGQGPEFLTYFQNEAQLDKSGLPSDRFFAERPEGSVSTLKIQRTQQEDSAVYLCASSSGGGKNTEAFFGQGTRLTVV.

This clone has a single count. This chain connects TRBV19 to TRBJ1-5; perhaps TRBD1 as D (5 bases). The ends were cut back, 3 bases at V and 2 bases at J, with 14 bases in the middle. Germline CDR1 is LNHDA and CDR2 is SQIVND (reference sequence). The CDR3 totals 16 residues. This CDR3 is CASSIAISTGNQPQHF. CDR3 nucleotide sequence: TGTGCCAGTAGTATTGCAATCTCGACAGGCAATCAGCCCCAGCATTTT.

The V gene is TRBV28, the J gene TRBJ1-1; 11 bases align to TRBD1. This CDR3 region has 18 residues. In germline, CDR1 is MDHEN, CDR2 SYDVKM. Trimming took 5 bases from V and 0 from J; bases not matched to a gene: 11. The chain's CDR3 is CASSRYPGTGGMNTEAFF. The CDR3 DNA is TGTGCCAGCAGTCGCTACCCCGGGACAGGGGGTATGAACACTGAAGCTTTCTTT.

This clone has a single count. The V and J genes are TRBV7-2 and TRBJ1-4; TRBD1 might be the D (6 bases). Looked up from germline, CDR1 is SGHTA and CDR2 is FQGNSA. The CDR3 extends over 13 amino acids. Between the trimmed V and J ends, which lost 8 bases and 8 bases, there was a span of 15 bases. As DNA, the CDR3 is TGTGCCAGCCGCGGGGGCGCCGGGGAAAAACTGTTTTTT. The encoded protein is CASRGGAGEKLFF.

This sequence joins TRBV7-9 and TRBJ1-3; D remains ambiguous. CDR3 size: 12 residues. Deletions cut 7 bases from V and 5 bases from J, with 9 bases between. Germline loops: CDR1 SEHNR, CDR2 FQNEAQ (reference sequence). CDR3 amino acids: CASKTTRNTIYF. CDR3 sequence (DNA): TGTGCCAGCAAGACGACCCGAAACACCATATATTTT.

The chain links TRBV6-5 to TRBJ1-1; 8 positions agree with TRBD1. The CDR3 totals 14 residues. V was pared by 6 bases and J by 10 bases, with 13 bases of the junction left unmatched. Germline CDR1 is MNHEY and CDR2 is SVGAGI. This CDR3 reads CASSSPGQVSGAFF. The CDR3 nucleotides are TGTGCCAGCAGCTCACCGGGACAGGTCTCCGGAGCTTTCTTT.

The chain carries TRBV28 and TRBJ1-1, with D perhaps matching TRBD1 (5 bases). The CDR3 contains 14 residues. Germline V gene lookup returns CDR1 MDHEN and CDR2 SYDVKM. Trimming pared 5 bases from V and 10 bases from J, leaving 20 bases between. The CDR3 here is CASSPGPPGGVAFF. In DNA, the CDR3 is TGTGCCAGCAGTCCGGGACCCCCGGGGGGGGTAGCTTTCTTT.

With regard to this clone: Relative to the germline gene, one junction end is altered; a read error may explain this. V is TRBV7-7 and J is TRBJ1-5; TRBD1 agrees at 7 bases. Germline-derived CDR1 and CDR2 are SSHAT and FNYEAQ (reference sequence). This CDR3 comprises 22 residues. CDR3 amino acids: CASSLGPGGGQTGVRYDQPQHF. The DNA of the CDR3 is TGTGCTAGCAGCTTAGGGCCGGGTGGGGGACAGACTGGTGTAAGGTACGATCAGCCCCAGCATTTT.

The rearrangement joins TRBV18 to TRBJ1-1, with a possible D match to TRBD1 (6 bases). V was trimmed by 3 bases and J by 11 bases, leaving 16 bases between them. The germline CDR1 and CDR2 sequences are KGHSH and LQKENI. The CDR3 is made up of 13 amino acids. The CDR3 region is CASSPNQGLFAFF. The CDR3 region has the DNA TGTGCCAGCTCACCGAACCAGGGGCTTTTTGCTTTCTTT.

The chain employs TRBV5-1 and TRBJ2-7; 9 bases align to TRBD1. Trimming at V came to 5 bases and at J to 2 bases, leaving 8 bases not matched to a gene. Germline V gene data show CDR1 as SGHRS and CDR2 as YFSETQ. The CDR3 consists of 15 residues. The CDR3, as DNA: TGCGCCAGCAGTTATACAGGGGGCGGGACCTACGAGCAGTACTTC. Translating gives CASSYTGGGTYEQYF.

V and J are TRBV20-1 and TRBJ2-3; perhaps TRBD1 as D (5 bases). The CDR3 runs to 11 residues. Germline values: CDR1 DFQATT, CDR2 SNEGSKA (reference sequence). CDR3 nucleotide sequence: TGCAGCGCAGGGTCCGCAGATACGCAGTATTTT. Its protein product is CSAGSADTQYF.